These 2 T cell receptor beta chains were all obtained from the same sample, sequenced in a study of blood T cell repertoires in COVID-19. Generated by immunoSEQ multiplex PCR, the TCRdb table keeps only in-frame clones and is missing some. The sample holds around 230,000 clones, 88% seen once. Sequenced sample: PBMCs or T cells enriched from blood (not recorded which). The receptors here all came from a woman aged 30 to 39 who had recovered from COVID-19.

This clone was found a few times. This chain connects TRBV9 to TRBJ1-3; 7 bases align to TRBD1. The CDR3 sequence is 18 residues long. Germline V gene data show CDR1 as SGDLS and CDR2 as YYNGEE. After removal of 0 bases from V and 7 bases from J, the junction contained 16 bases not matched to a gene. The CDR3 DNA reads TGTGCCAGCAGCGTAGAATCGGGAGGGGGCAGACCGGCGAACACCATATATTTT. It encodes CASSVESGGGRPANTIYF.

The chain employs TRBV28 and TRBJ2-5; 8 nucleotides line up with TRBD2. Germline assignment: CDR1 MDHEN and CDR2 SYDVKM. V was pared by 6 bases and J by 2 bases, with 2 bases of the junction left unmatched. The CDR3 is 13 amino acids. CDR3 nucleotide sequence: TGTGCCAGCAGCCCGGGAGGGCAAGAGACCCAGTACTTC. The encoded protein is CASSPGGQETQYF.